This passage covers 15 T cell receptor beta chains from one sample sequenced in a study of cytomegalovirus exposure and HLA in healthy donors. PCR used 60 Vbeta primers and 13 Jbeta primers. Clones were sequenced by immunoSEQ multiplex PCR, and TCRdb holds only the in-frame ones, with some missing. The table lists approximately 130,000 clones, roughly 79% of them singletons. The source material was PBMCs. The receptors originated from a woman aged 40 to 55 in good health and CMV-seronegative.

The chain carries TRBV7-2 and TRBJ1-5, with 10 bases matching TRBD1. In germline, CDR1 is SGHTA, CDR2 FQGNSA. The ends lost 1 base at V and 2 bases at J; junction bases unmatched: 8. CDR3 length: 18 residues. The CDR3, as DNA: TGTGCCAGCAGCTTAGAGGGGACAGGGGCCCTCGGCAATCAGCCCCAGCATTTT. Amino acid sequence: CASSLEGTGALGNQPQHF.

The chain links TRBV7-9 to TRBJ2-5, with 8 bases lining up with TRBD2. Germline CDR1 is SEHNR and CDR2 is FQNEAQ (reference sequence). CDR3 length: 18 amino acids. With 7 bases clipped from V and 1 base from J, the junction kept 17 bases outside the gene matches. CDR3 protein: CASTPGTSLTGGQETQYF. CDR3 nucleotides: TGTGCCAGCACCCCCGGGACTAGTTTAACGGGGGGCCAAGAGACCCAGTACTTC. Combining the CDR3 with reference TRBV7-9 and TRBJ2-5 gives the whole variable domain DTGVSQNPRHKITKRGQNVTFRCDPISEHNRLYWYRQTLGQGPEFLTYFQNEAQLEKSRLLSDRFSAERPKGSFSTLEIQRTEQGDSAMYLCASTPGTSLTGGQETQYFGPGTRLLVL.

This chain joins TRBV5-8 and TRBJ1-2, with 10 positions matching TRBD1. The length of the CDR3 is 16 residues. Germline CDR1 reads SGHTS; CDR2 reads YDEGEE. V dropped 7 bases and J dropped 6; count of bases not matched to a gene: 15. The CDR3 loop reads CASSLTGTGVWDGYTF. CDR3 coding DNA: TGTGCCAGCTCATTGACGGGGACAGGGGTTTGGGATGGCTACACCTTC.

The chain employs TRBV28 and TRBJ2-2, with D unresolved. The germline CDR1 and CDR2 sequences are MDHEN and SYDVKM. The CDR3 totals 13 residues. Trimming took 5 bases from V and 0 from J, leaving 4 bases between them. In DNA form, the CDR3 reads TGTGCCAGCAGTCTGTCGAACACCGGGGAGCTGTTTTTT. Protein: CASSLSNTGELFF.

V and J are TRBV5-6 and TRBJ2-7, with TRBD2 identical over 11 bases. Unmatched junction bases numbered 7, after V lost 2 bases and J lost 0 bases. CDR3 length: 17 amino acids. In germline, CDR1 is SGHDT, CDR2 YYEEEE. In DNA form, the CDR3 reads TGTGCCAGCAGCTTCGTAGCGGGGGGGCCTGTCTCCTACGAGCAGTACTTC. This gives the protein CASSFVAGGPVSYEQYF.

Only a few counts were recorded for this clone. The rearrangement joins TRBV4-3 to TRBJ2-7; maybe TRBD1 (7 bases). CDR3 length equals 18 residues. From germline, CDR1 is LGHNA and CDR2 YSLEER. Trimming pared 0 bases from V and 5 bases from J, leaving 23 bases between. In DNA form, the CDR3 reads TGCGCCAGCAGCCAAGATTACAGGACAGGAGTCGGGAGTCACGAGCAGTACTTC. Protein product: CASSQDYRTGVGSHEQYF.

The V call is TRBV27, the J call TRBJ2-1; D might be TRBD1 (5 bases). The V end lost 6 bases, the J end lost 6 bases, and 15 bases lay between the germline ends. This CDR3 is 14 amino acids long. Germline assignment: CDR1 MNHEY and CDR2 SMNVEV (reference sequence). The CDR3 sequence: CASRKGQISNEQFF. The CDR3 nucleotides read TGTGCCAGCAGAAAAGGACAAATAAGCAATGAGCAGTTCTTC.

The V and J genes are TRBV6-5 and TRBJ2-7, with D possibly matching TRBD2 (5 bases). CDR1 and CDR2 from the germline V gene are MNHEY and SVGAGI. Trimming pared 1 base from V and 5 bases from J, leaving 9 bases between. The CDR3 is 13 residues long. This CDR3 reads CASSYWRGNEQYF. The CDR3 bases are TGTGCCAGCAGTTACTGGAGAGGGAACGAGCAGTACTTC.

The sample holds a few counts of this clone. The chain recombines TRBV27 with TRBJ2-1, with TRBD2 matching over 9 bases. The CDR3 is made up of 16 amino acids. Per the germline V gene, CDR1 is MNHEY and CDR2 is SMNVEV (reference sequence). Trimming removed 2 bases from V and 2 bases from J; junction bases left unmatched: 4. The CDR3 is CASSLEASGAYNEQFF. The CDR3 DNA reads TGTGCCAGCAGTTTAGAGGCTAGCGGGGCCTACAATGAGCAGTTCTTC.

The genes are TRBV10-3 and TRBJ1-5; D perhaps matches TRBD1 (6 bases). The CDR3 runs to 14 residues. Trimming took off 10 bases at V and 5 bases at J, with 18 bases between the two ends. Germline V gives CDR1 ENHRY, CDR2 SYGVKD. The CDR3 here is CATAYGGPDQPQHF. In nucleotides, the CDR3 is TGTGCCACCGCGTATGGGGGCCCAGATCAGCCCCAGCATTTT.

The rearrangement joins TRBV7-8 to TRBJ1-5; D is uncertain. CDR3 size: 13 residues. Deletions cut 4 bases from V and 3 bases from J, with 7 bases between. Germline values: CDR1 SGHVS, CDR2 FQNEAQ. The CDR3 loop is CASSYTYNQPQHF. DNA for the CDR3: TGTGCCAGCAGCTACACATACAATCAGCCCCAGCATTTT.

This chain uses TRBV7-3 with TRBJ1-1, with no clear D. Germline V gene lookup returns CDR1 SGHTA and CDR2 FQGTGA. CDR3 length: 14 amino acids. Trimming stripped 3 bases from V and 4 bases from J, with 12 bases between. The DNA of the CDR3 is TGTGCCAGCAGCTTCTTACCCACGGGCACTGAAGCTTTCTTT. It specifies CASSFLPTGTEAFF.

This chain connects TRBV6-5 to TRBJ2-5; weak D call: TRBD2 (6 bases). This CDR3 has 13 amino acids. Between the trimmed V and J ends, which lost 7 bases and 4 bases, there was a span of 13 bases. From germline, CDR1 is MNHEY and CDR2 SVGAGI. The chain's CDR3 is CASTTEGGETQYF. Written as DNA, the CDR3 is TGTGCCAGCACTACGGAGGGAGGAGAGACCCAGTACTTC.

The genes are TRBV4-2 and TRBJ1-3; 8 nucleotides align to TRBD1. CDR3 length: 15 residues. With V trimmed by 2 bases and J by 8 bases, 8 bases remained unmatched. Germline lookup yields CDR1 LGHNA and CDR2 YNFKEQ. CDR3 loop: CASSQPLQGEYTIYF. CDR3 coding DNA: TGTGCCAGCAGCCAACCTTTACAGGGGGAATACACCATATATTTT.

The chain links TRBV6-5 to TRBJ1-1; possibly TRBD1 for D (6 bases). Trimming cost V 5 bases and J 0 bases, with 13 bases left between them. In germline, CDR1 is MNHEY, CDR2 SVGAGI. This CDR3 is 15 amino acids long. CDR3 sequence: CASSTIQGMNTEAFF. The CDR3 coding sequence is TGTGCCAGCAGTACCATACAGGGTATGAACACTGAAGCTTTCTTT.